The 19 T cell receptor beta chains below come from one sample, sequenced in a study of patients and donors after allogeneic stem cell transplantation. TCRdb re-derived calls from the RT-PCR reads in MiXCR, one entry per CDR3 protein. The profile shows 900,000 to 1,000,000 distinct CDR3 sequences, about a sixth of them singletons. Sequencing used blood, either unsorted or a sorted T cell fraction (not recorded which). The receptors derive from a human donor who was either an allogeneic HSCT recipient or a stem cell or donor lymphocyte infusion donor (not recorded which). It is not recorded whose cells these are; they may come from a transplant donor.

This clonotype was counted only a few times. The J gene is TRBJ2-7, the V gene TRBV6-5; a weak D match, TRBD1 (5 bases). The CDR3 is made up of 15 amino acids. Germline V gene sequence: CDR1 MNHEY, CDR2 SVGAGI. Trimming took off 4 bases at V and 4 bases at J, with 17 bases between the two ends. This chain's CDR3 is CASSSDSLLIYEQYF. DNA for the CDR3: TGTGCCAGCAGTTCCGACAGTCTCTTGATATACGAGCAGTACTTC.

This clonotype was recorded a few times. The chain joins TRBV5-1 to TRBJ2-7, with 9 bases lining up with TRBD1. Germline V gene data show CDR1 as SGHRS and CDR2 as YFSETQ. J gave up 2 bases and V 3 bases, and 6 bases lay outside the gene matches. The CDR3 loop spans 15 amino acids. CDR3 residues: CASSSLDRGTYEQYF. CDR3 DNA: TGCGCCAGCAGCTCGTTGGACAGGGGAACCTACGAGCAGTACTTC. The variable domain in full, with the rest retrieved from reference TRBV5-1 and TRBJ2-7, is KAGVTQTPRYLIKTRGQQVTLSCSPISGHRSVSWYQQTPGQGLQFLFEYFSETQRNKGNFPGRFSGRQFSNSRSEMNVSTLELGDSALYLCASSSLDRGTYEQYFGPGTRLTVT.

This clonotype showed up just a few times. The J gene is TRBJ2-5, the V gene TRBV6-1; 10 positions match TRBD1. From germline, CDR1 is MNHNS and CDR2 SASEGT. J lost 5 bases, V lost 6 bases, and 6 bases had no gene match. The CDR3 sequence is 14 residues long. The CDR3 nucleotides are TGTGCCAGCAGGACGACAGGGGGCAGGGAGACCCAGTACTTC. It codes for CASRTTGGRETQYF.

Only a few counts were recorded for this clonotype. V and J are TRBV10-3 and TRBJ1-1; D is perhaps TRBD1 (6 bases). The V end lost 6 bases, the J end lost 1 base, and 12 bases lay between the germline ends. CDR1 is ENHRY, CDR2 SYGVKD, per germline. CDR3 size: 14 residues. CDR3 protein: CAISTGGANTEAFF. CDR3 DNA: TGTGCCATCAGCACGGGGGGGGCGAACACTGAAGCTTTCTTT.

The chain combines TRBV5-1 with TRBJ2-3; 12 nucleotides align to TRBD2. CDR3 length: 14 amino acids. V shed 6 bases, J shed 3 bases, and the junction held 2 bases outside the gene matches. Germline V lookup: CDR1 SGHRS, CDR2 YFSETQ. For the CDR3, the DNA is TGCGCCAGCACAACTAGCGGGAGGACAGATACGCAGTATTTT. Protein sequence: CASTTSGRTDTQYF.

This clonotype showed up just a few times. This sequence joins TRBV25-1 and TRBJ2-5; weak D call: TRBD1 (6 bases). CDR3 length: 15 amino acids. CDR1 is MGHDK and CDR2 is SYGVNS in the germline V gene. Trimming stripped 2 bases from V and 7 bases from J, with 17 bases between. Here the CDR3 reads CASSELRGGPGTQYF. The CDR3, as DNA: TGTGCCAGCAGTGAACTCCGTGGGGGCCCGGGGACCCAGTACTTC.

The chain recombines TRBV3-1 with TRBJ1-5; D ambiguous. Trimming stripped 1 base from V and 7 bases from J, with 11 bases between. Germline V gene lookup returns CDR1 LGHDT and CDR2 YNNKEL (reference sequence). CDR3 length: 14 residues. CDR3 DNA: TGTGCCAGCAGCCAAGGATGGCAGAACCAGCCCCAGCATTTT. It translates to CASSQGWQNQPQHF.

J is TRBJ1-2 and V is TRBV24-1; the match to TRBD1 covers 9 bases. Losses at the gene ends were 8 bases for V and 8 bases for J; bases not matched to a gene: 17. The germline V gene encodes CDR1 KGHDR and CDR2 SFDVKD. The CDR3 loop spans 16 amino acids. CDR3 coding DNA: TGTGCCACCAAAAACTCCGGGACAGGGCCTGATGAAGGCTACACCTTC. This codes for CATKNSGTGPDEGYTF.

The V gene is TRBV6-2 or TRBV6-3, the J gene TRBJ1-5; 10 nucleotides line up with TRBD1. Per germline, CDR1 MNHEY and CDR2 SVGEGT. The CDR3 runs to 18 residues. The junction had 6 bases not matched to a gene; V was cut back by 0 bases and J by 1 base. CDR3 DNA sequence: TGTGCCAGCAGTTACTCGTTTGACAGGGGGCAAAGCAATCAGCCCCAGCATTTT. This translates into CASSYSFDRGQSNQPQHF.

The chain carries TRBV5-5 and TRBJ1-4, with D unresolved. CDR1 is SGHKS and CDR2 is YYEKEE in the germline V gene (reference sequence). The CDR3 is made up of 13 amino acids. V was cut by 4 bases and J by 5 bases, with 9 bases left in between. The CDR3 loop reads CASSSWENEKLFF. The CDR3 DNA reads as TGTGCCAGCAGCAGTTGGGAGAATGAAAAACTGTTTTTT.

This clonotype has a handful of counts. The chain couples TRBV7-2 to TRBJ2-2; TRBD1 matches 7 bases. In germline, CDR1 is SGHTA, CDR2 FQGNSA. This CDR3 is 16 amino acids long. The ends lost 5 bases at V and 0 bases at J; junction bases unmatched: 6. The CDR3 coding sequence is TGTGCCAGCAGCCTCAACAGGGGAGCGAACACCGGGGAGCTGTTTTTT. Translating gives CASSLNRGANTGELFF.

This chain joins TRBV20-1 and TRBJ2-7; 11 bases map to TRBD2. Germline CDR1 reads DFQATT; CDR2 reads SNEGSKA (reference sequence). V shed 3 bases and J 4 bases; nucleotides not matched to a gene: 8. The CDR3 consists of 15 residues. CDR3 in amino acids: CSASLAGGTGYEQYF. CDR3 sequence (DNA): TGCAGTGCTAGCCTAGCGGGGGGAACGGGATACGAGCAGTACTTC.

The J gene is TRBJ2-3, the V gene TRBV12-3 or TRBV12-4; D gene unclear. The CDR3 runs to 14 residues. Trimming removed 6 bases from V and 2 bases from J, with 12 bases in between. DNA for the CDR3: TGTGCCAGCAGAGCTCCTGATTCCACAGATACGCAGTATTTT. This encodes CASRAPDSTDTQYF.

This clonotype was observed at least ten times. The chain is built from TRBV5-1 and TRBJ2-3, with TRBD2 as a possible D gene (6 bases). CDR1 and CDR2 from the germline V gene are SGHRS and YFSETQ. The CDR3 covers 15 residues. V shed 3 bases and J shed 1 base, with 12 bases lying between them. DNA of the CDR3: TGCGCCAGCAGCTGGGGCGGGAAGGGCACAGATACGCAGTATTTT. It codes for CASSWGGKGTDTQYF.

The chain uses TRBV12-3 or TRBV12-4 and TRBJ1-2; D may be TRBD1 (6 bases). The CDR3 is 15 amino acids. Trimming stripped 6 bases from V and 1 base from J, with 15 bases between. Here the CDR3 DNA reads TGTGCCAGCAGCTCAGGGTTGGACAGTAACTATGGCTACACCTTC. Its translation: CASSSGLDSNYGYTF.

This rearrangement joins TRBV2 to TRBJ2-7; D assignment may be TRBD1 or TRBD2 (5 bases each). The CDR3 length is 13 residues. V was pared by 7 bases and J by 3 bases, with 13 bases between. From germline, CDR1 is SNHLY and CDR2 FYNNEI. CDR3 sequence (DNA): TGTGCCAGCATCGGGACCGGGCGCTACGAGCAGTACTTC. Its translation is CASIGTGRYEQYF.

V is TRBV10-3 and J is TRBJ1-5; 9 nucleotides align to TRBD1. The CDR3 totals 16 residues. After removal of 10 bases from V and 2 bases from J, the junction contained 12 bases not matched to a gene. Germline V lookup: CDR1 ENHRY, CDR2 SYGVKD. In DNA, the CDR3 is TGTGCCACCCACCCGGGACAGGGTCGGGGCAATCAGCCCCAGCATTTT. This gives the protein CATHPGQGRGNQPQHF.

This sequence joins TRBV9 and TRBJ2-1; no firm D call. V was shortened by 0 bases and J by 8 bases, with 12 bases between the two germline ends. Germline values: CDR1 SGDLS, CDR2 YYNGEE. The CDR3 covers 14 residues. The CDR3 loop reads CASSVEGSSHEQFF. DNA of the CDR3: TGTGCCAGCAGCGTAGAGGGCAGTTCCCATGAGCAGTTCTTC.

This clonotype showed up just a few times. V gene TRBV20-1 combines with J gene TRBJ1-2, with D unclear. With 6 bases removed from V and 8 bases from J, the gap between germline ends came to 19 bases. Germline V CDR1 and CDR2: DFQATT, SNEGSKA (reference sequence). The CDR3 has 13 residues. Here the CDR3 DNA reads TGCAGTGCAGAAAAAGAGTATTCCGGGGGCTACACCTTC. This translates into CSAEKEYSGGYTF.